These 12 T cell receptor beta chains were sequenced from one sample in a study of T cell responses to AZD1222 COVID-19 vaccine. Profiling relied on immunoSEQ multiplex PCR, and the TCRdb table lists in-frame clones only, not all of them. The table lists 150,000 to 250,000 clones, approximately 93% of them singletons. The input for sequencing was peripheral blood, taken 28 days after the second AZD1222 dose. These receptors came from an adult who received the AZD1222 COVID-19 vaccine.

V gene TRBV5-8 combines with J gene TRBJ1-1, with 7 bases identical to TRBD1. Germline V gene lookup returns CDR1 SGHTS and CDR2 YDEGEE. Trimming took 0 bases from V and 10 from J; bases not matched to a gene: 12. The CDR3 consists of 15 residues. CDR3 loop: CASSLEGGGSSGAFF. CDR3 bases: TGTGCCAGCAGCTTGGAAGGAGGGGGCTCATCAGGAGCTTTCTTT.

In the case of this clone: The same CDR3 is also encoded by other DNA sequences in this sample. The chain employs TRBV3-1 (or the pseudogene TRBV3-2) and TRBJ1-3; possible D gene TRBD1, 5 bases. V gave up 0 bases and J gave up 8 bases, with 8 bases separating them. This CDR3 contains 13 residues. From germline, CDR1 is LGHDT and CDR2 YNNKEL (reference sequence). The CDR3, as DNA: TGTGCCAGCAGCCAAGAGGGGGGGGACACCATATATTTT. Amino acids: CASSQEGGDTIYF.

This clone was observed a few times. This sequence joins TRBV4-1 and TRBJ1-5; 7 bases match TRBD1. The V and J ends lost 2 bases and 2 bases, in that order; junction bases with no gene match: 9. The CDR3 contains 17 residues. The germline V gene encodes CDR1 MGHRA and CDR2 YSYEKL. The CDR3 protein is CASSQIVQGPGNQPQHF. The CDR3 DNA reads as TGCGCCAGCAGCCAAATCGTACAGGGGCCGGGCAATCAGCCCCAGCATTTT.

This chain joins TRBV29-1 and TRBJ2-2, with TRBD1 identical over 10 bases. The germline V gene encodes CDR1 SQVTM and CDR2 ANQGSEA. Trimming at V came to 8 bases and at J to 8 bases, leaving 8 bases not matched to a gene. The length of the CDR3 is 13 residues. CDR3 coding DNA: TGCAGCTTCCGGGACAGGGGTATGGGGGAGCTGTTTTTT. This encodes CSFRDRGMGELFF.

The rearrangement joins TRBV3-1 (or the pseudogene TRBV3-2) to TRBJ1-5; 7 positions match TRBD1. Germline CDR1 is LGHDT and CDR2 is YNNKEL (reference sequence). This CDR3 contains 14 residues. V lost 4 bases to trimming and J lost 5 bases; unmatched junction nucleotides: 5. CDR3 sequence (DNA): TGTGCCAGCAGCCCCCAGGGGGATTATCAGCCCCAGCATTTT. This encodes CASSPQGDYQPQHF.

The V gene is TRBV28, the J gene TRBJ1-1, with D perhaps TRBD1 (6 bases). Trimming stripped 4 bases from V and 0 bases from J, with 12 bases between. The CDR3 contains 15 residues. Germline CDR1 is MDHEN and CDR2 is SYDVKM. In DNA form, the CDR3 reads TGTGCCAGCAGTTCCGGGGGACATCTGAACACTGAAGCTTTCTTT. Its protein product is CASSSGGHLNTEAFF.

This chain joins TRBV5-1 and TRBJ1-3, with 8 bases that match TRBD1. CDR1 and CDR2 from the germline V gene are SGHRS and YFSETQ. V trimming: 4 bases; J trimming: 0 bases; junction bases outside the gene matches: 6. CDR3 length: 16 residues. CDR3 protein: CASSIGQGSSGNTIYF. As DNA, the CDR3 is TGCGCCAGCAGCATCGGACAGGGAAGCTCTGGAAACACCATATATTTT.

A remark on this clone: Distinct nucleotide sequences in the sample also encode this CDR3. The rearrangement joins TRBV20-1 to TRBJ1-1; D remains ambiguous. The CDR3 runs 11 residues. The V end lost 2 bases, the J end lost 1 base, and 2 bases lay between the germline ends. Germline CDR1 DFQATT, CDR2 SNEGSKA (reference sequence). The CDR3: CSARRNTEAFF. The CDR3 DNA is TGCAGTGCTAGAAGGAACACTGAAGCTTTCTTT.

The J gene is TRBJ2-3, the V gene TRBV29-1; TRBD1 is a possible D gene (5 bases). Trimming removed 4 bases from V and 2 bases from J, with 10 bases in between. Germline values: CDR1 SQVTM, CDR2 ANQGSEA. CDR3 length: 13 residues. The CDR3 is CSVGTRATDTQYF. The CDR3 region has the DNA TGCAGCGTTGGAACCAGGGCCACAGATACGCAGTATTTT.

This sequence joins TRBV5-1 and TRBJ2-5; TRBD2 agrees at 14 bases. The CDR3 runs 17 residues. Germline V gene data show CDR1 as SGHRS and CDR2 as YFSETQ. V shed 0 bases and J 2 bases; nucleotides not matched to a gene: 3. The CDR3 loop is CASSLGGLAGGQETQYF. CDR3 bases: TGCGCCAGCAGCTTGGGCGGACTAGCGGGGGGACAAGAGACCCAGTACTTC.

The rearrangement joins TRBV28 to TRBJ1-2; D is perhaps TRBD1 (5 bases). Per germline, CDR1 MDHEN and CDR2 SYDVKM. The V end lost 10 bases, the J end lost 4 bases, and 13 bases lay between the germline ends. The CDR3 has 12 residues. CDR3 in DNA: TGTGCCACCCGGGACGGGAGCTATGGCTACACCTTC. It codes for CATRDGSYGYTF.

This clone has a single count. The J gene is TRBJ1-6, the V gene TRBV27, with 7 bases fitting TRBD1. Germline values: CDR1 MNHEY, CDR2 SMNVEV (reference sequence). V trimming: 2 bases; J trimming: 9 bases; junction bases outside the gene matches: 4. The length of the CDR3 is 14 residues. This CDR3 is CASSLRGQTSPLHF. For the CDR3, the DNA is TGTGCCAGCAGTTTAAGGGGACAGACTTCACCCCTCCACTTT.